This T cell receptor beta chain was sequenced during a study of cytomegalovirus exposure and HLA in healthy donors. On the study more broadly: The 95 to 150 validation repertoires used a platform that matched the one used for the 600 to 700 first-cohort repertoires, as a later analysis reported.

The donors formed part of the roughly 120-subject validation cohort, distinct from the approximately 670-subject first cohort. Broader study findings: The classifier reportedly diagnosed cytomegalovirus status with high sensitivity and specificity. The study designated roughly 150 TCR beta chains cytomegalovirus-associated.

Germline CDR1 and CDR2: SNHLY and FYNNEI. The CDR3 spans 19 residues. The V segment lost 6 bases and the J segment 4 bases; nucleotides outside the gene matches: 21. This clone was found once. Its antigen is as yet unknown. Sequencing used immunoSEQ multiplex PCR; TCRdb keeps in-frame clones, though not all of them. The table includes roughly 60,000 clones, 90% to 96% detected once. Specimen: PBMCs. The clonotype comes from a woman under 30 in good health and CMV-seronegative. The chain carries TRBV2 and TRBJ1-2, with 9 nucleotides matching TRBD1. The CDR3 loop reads CASSPAPGQGPPVGYGYTF. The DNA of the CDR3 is TGTGCCAGCAGCCCCGCCCCGGGACAGGGACCACCGGTAGGCTATGGCTACACCTTC.